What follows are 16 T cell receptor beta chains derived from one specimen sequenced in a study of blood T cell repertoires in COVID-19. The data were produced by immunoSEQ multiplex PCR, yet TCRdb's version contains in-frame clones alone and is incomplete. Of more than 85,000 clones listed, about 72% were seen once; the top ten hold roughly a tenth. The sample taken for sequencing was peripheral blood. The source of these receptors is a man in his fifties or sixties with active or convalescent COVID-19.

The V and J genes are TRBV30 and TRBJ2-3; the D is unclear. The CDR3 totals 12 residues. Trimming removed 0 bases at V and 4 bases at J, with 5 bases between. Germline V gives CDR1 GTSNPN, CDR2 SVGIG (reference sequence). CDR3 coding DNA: TGTGCCTGGAGTGTACGGTCAGATACGCAGTATTTT. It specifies CAWSVRSDTQYF.

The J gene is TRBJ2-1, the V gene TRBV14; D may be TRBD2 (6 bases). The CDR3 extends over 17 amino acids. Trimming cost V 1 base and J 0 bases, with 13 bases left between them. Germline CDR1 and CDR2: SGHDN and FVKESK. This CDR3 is CASSQGGAGFSYNEQFF. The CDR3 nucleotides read TGTGCCAGCAGCCAAGGTGGAGCGGGTTTCTCCTACAATGAGCAGTTCTTC.

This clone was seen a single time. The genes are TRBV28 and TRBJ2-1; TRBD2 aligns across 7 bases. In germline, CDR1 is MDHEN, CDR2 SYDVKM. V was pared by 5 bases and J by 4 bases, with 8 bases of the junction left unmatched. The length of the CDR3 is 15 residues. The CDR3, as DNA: TGTGCCAGCAGTGGTTTTTCGGGAGGTTACAATGAGCAGTTCTTC. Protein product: CASSGFSGGYNEQFF.

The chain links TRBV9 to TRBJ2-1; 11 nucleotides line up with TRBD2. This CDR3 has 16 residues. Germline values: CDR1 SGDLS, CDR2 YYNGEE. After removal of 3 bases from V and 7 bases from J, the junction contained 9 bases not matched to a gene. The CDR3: CASSAAPGTSGNEQFF. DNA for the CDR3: TGTGCCAGCAGCGCCGCACCCGGGACTAGCGGAAATGAGCAGTTCTTC.

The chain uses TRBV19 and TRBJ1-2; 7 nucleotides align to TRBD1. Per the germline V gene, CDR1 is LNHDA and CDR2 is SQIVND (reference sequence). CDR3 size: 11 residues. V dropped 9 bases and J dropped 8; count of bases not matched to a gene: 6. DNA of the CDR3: TGTGCCAGCGGGACAGTGTCGGGCTACACCTTC. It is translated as CASGTVSGYTF.

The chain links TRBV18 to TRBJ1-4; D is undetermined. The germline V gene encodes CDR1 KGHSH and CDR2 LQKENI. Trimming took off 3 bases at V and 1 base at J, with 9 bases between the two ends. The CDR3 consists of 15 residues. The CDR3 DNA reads TGTGCCAGCTCACCCCGGGATGGAACTAATGAAAAACTGTTTTTT. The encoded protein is CASSPRDGTNEKLFF.

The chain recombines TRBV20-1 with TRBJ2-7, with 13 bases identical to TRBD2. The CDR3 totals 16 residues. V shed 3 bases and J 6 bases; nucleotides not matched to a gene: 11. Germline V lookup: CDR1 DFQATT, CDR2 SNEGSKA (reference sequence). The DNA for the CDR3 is TGCAGTGCTAGTGAGTGGACTAGCGGGAGTGAGGGCGAGCAGTACGTC. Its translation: CSASEWTSGSEGEQYV.

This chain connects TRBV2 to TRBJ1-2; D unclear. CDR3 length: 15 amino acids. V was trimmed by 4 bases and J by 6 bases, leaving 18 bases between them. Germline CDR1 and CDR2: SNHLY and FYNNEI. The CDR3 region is CASSGRVLAQDGYTF. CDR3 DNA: TGTGCCAGCAGTGGCCGGGTTCTAGCTCAGGATGGCTACACCTTC.

CDR3 amino acids: CASSQGGAGLNYGYTF. The DNA of the CDR3 is TGCGCCAGCAGTCAAGGGGGCGCGGGGTTAAACTATGGCTACACCTTC. This chain joins TRBV5-1 and TRBJ1-2, with 7 bases aligning to TRBD1. The CDR3 spans 16 residues. Germline CDR1 reads SGHRS; CDR2 reads YFSETQ. V lost 5 bases, J lost 2 bases, and 12 bases stayed unmatched.

DNA for the CDR3: TGCGCCAGCAGCTTGGAGGGCAGGGAAAGGCCCTACACCTTC. Protein sequence: CASSLEGRERPYTF. The V and J genes are TRBV5-1 and TRBJ1-2; tentative D call: TRBD1 (5 bases). CDR1 is SGHRS, CDR2 YFSETQ, per germline. CDR3 length: 14 residues. Trimming pared 0 bases from V and 10 bases from J, leaving 16 bases between.

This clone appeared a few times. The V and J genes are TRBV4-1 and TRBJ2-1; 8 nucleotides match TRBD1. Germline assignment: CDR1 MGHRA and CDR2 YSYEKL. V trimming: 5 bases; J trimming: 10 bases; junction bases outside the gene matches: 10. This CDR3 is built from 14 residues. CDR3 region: CASSVIRGLREQFF. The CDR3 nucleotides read TGCGCCAGCAGCGTCATCAGGGGGCTGAGGGAGCAGTTCTTC.

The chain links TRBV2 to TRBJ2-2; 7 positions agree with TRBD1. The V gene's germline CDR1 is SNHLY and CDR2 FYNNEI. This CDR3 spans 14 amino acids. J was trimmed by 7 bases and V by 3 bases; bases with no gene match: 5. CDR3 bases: TGTGCCAGCAGTGACAGGGGGTTTAGCGGGGAGCTGTTTTTT. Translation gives CASSDRGFSGELFF.

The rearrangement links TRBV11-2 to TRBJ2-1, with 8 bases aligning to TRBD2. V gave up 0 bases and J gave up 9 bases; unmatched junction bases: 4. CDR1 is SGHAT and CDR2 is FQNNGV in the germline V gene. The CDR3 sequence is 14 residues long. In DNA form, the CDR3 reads TGTGCCAGCAGCTTAGATTACCGGGGGGGTGAGCAGTTCTTC. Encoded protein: CASSLDYRGGEQFF.

Written as DNA, the CDR3 is TGTGCCAGCAGCTTTTACGGTCGGCGGGAGGGGGACAATGAGCAGTTCTTC. This sequence encodes CASSFYGRREGDNEQFF. This chain uses TRBV7-9 with TRBJ2-1, with 9 positions matching TRBD2. Germline V gene lookup returns CDR1 SEHNR and CDR2 FQNEAQ (reference sequence). Trimming removed 3 bases from V and 5 bases from J; junction bases left unmatched: 11. The CDR3 is made up of 17 amino acids. The complete variable domain, with remaining parts taken from reference TRBV7-9 and TRBJ2-1, reads DTGVSQNPRHKITKRGQNVTFRCDPISEHNRLYWYRQTLGQGPEFLTYFQNEAQLEKSRLLSDRFSAERPKGSFSTLEIQRTEQGDSAMYLCASSFYGRREGDNEQFFGPGTRLTVL.

The CDR3 spells CASSSGTSGNYNEQFF. The DNA of the CDR3 is TGTGCCAGCAGCTCCGGGACTAGCGGGAACTACAATGAGCAGTTCTTC. The gene calls are TRBV11-2 and TRBJ2-1; 13 bases match TRBD2. The CDR3 runs to 16 residues. The germline V gene has CDR1 SGHAT and CDR2 FQNNGV. Trimming took 4 bases from V and 3 from J; bases not matched to a gene: 3. The full variable domain, rest sourced from reference TRBV11-2 and TRBJ2-1, is EAGVAQSPRYKIIEKRQSVAFWCNPISGHATLYWYQQILGQGPKLLIQFQNNGVVDDSQLPKDRFSAERLKGVDSTLKIQPAKLEDSAVYLCASSSGTSGNYNEQFFGPGTRLTVL.

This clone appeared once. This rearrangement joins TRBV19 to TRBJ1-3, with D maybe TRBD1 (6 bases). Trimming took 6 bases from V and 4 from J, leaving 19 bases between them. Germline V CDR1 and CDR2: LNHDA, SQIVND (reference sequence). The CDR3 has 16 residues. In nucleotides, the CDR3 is TGTGCCAGTAGGGATCCGGGGGGCAACAGAGGAAACACCATATATTTT. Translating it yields CASRDPGGNRGNTIYF.